This T cell receptor (beta chain) was recorded in a study of T cell responses to AZD1222 COVID-19 vaccine. Measured with immunoSEQ multiplex PCR; TCRdb has only the in-frame clones, and not every one. The sample has tens of thousands of clones, over 75% seen once; the top ten hold roughly an eighth. The J segment lost 6 bases and the V segment lost 2 bases, leaving 8 bases of the junction unmatched. This CDR3 spans 16 amino acids. CDR1 and CDR2 (germline): KGHSH, LQKENI. General study points: White British ancestry dominated among donors, who included more females, and clonal diversity was possibly underestimated. In all cases, repertoires were sampled only after the peak T cell response.

Regarding this clone: Antigen: not known.

Pooling of second doses given at about 4 or about 12 weeks was done. The V gene is TRBV18, the J gene TRBJ1-5; TRBD1 aligns across 9 bases. This sequence was found in an adult who received the AZD1222 COVID-19 vaccine. Source: peripheral blood, taken 28 days after the second AZD1222 dose. CDR3 region: CASSPTGQGNGQPQHF. The CDR3 DNA reads as TGTGCCAGCTCACCAACAGGACAGGGGAATGGTCAGCCCCAGCATTTT.